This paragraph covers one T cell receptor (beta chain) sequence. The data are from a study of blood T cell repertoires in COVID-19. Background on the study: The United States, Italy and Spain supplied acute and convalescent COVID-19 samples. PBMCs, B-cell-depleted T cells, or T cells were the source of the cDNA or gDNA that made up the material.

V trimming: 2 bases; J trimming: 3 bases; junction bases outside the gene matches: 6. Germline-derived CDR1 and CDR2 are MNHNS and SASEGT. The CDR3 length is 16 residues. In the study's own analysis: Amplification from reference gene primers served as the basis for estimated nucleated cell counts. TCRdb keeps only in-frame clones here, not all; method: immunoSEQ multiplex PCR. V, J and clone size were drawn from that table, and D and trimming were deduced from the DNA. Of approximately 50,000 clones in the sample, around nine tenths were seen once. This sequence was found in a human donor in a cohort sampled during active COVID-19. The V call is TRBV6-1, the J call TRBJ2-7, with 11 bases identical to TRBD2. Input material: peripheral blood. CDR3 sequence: CASSEMTSGIYYEQYF. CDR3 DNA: TGTGCCAGCAGTGAAATGACTAGCGGGATCTACTACGAGCAGTACTTC.